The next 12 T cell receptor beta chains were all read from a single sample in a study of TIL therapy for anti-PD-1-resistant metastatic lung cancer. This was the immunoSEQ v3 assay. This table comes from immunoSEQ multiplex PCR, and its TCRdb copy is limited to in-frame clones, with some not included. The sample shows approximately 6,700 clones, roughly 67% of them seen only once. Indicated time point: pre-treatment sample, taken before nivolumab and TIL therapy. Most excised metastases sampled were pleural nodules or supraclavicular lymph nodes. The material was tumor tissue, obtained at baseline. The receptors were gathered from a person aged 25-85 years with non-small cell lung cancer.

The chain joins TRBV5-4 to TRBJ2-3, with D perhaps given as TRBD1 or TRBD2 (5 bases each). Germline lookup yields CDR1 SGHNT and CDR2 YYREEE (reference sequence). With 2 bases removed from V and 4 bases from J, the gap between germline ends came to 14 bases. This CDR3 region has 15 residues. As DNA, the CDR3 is TGTGCCAGCAGCTTTACTAGGGGATCAGCAGATACGCAGTATTTT. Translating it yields CASSFTRGSADTQYF. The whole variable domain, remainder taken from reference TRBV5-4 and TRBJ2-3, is ETGVTQSPTHLIKTRGQQVTLRCSSQSGHNTVSWYQQALGQGPQFIFQYYREEENGRGNFPPRFSGLQFPNYSSELNVNALELDDSALYLCASSFTRGSADTQYFGPGTRLTVL.

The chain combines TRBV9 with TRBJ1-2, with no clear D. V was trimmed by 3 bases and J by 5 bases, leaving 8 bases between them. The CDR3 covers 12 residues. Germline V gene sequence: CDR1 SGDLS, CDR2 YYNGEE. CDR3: CASSAAPYGYTF. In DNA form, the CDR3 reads TGTGCCAGCAGCGCGGCTCCATATGGCTACACCTTC. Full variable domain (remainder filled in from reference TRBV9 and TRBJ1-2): DSGVTQTPKHLITATGQRVTLRCSPRSGDLSVYWYQQSLDQGLQFLIQYYNGEERAKGNILERFSAQQFPDLHSELNLSSLELGDSALYFCASSAAPYGYTFGSGTRLTVV.

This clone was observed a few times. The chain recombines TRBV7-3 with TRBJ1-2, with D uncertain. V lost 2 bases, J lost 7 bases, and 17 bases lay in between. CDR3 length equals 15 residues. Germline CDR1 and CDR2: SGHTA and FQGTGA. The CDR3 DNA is TGTGCCAGCAGCTTAGGACCCGATAAGGTCGGTGGCTACACCTTC. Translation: CASSLGPDKVGGYTF.

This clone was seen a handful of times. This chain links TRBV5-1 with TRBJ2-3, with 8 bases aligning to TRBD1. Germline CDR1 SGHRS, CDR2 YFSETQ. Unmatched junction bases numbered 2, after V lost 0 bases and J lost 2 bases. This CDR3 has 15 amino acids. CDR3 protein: CASSLAGQVTDTQYF. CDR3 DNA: TGCGCCAGCAGCTTGGCGGGACAGGTCACAGATACGCAGTATTTT.

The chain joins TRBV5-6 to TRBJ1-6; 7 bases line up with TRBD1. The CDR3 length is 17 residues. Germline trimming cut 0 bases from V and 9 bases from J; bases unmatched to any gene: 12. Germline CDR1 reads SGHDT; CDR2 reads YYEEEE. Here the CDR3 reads CASSLGTGALWVSPLHF. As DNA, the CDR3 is TGTGCCAGCAGCTTGGGGACAGGCGCCCTGTGGGTTTCACCCCTCCACTTT.

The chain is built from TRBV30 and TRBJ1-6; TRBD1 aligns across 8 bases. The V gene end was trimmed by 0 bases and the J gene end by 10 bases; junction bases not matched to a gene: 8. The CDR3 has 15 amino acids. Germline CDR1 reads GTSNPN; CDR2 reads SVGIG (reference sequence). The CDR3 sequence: CAWSVQGGADSPLHF. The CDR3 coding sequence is TGTGCCTGGAGTGTACAGGGGGGGGCGGACTCACCCCTCCACTTT.

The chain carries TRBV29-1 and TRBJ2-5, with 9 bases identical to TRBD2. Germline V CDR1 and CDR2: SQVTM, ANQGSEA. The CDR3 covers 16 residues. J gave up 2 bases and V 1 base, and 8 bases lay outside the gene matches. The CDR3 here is CSVEGVGSGSQETQYF. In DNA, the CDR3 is TGCAGCGTTGAAGGGGTGGGTAGCGGGAGTCAAGAGACCCAGTACTTC.

The CDR3 is CASSSTAQGPGNTIYF. The CDR3 DNA follows: TGTGCCAGCAGCTCTACGGCGCAGGGGCCTGGAAACACCATATATTTT. V and J are TRBV7-9 and TRBJ1-3, with a tentative D call TRBD1 (6 bases). Germline assignment: CDR1 SEHNR and CDR2 FQNEAQ (reference sequence). The germline V and J ends were trimmed by 4 bases and 2 bases, with 15 bases remaining between them. CDR3 length: 16 residues. Looking up the rest from reference TRBV7-9 and TRBJ1-3 gives the full variable domain: DTGVSQNPRHKITKRGQNVTFRCDPISEHNRLYWYRQTLGQGPEFLTYFQNEAQLEKSRLLSDRFSAERPKGSFSTLEIQRTEQGDSAMYLCASSSTAQGPGNTIYFGEGSWLTVV.

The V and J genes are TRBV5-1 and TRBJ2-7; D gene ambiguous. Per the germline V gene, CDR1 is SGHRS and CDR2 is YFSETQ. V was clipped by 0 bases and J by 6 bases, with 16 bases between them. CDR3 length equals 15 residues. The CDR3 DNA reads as TGCGCCAGCAGCTTGGATGCCTCCGGCGGTCGCGAGCAGTACTTC. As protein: CASSLDASGGREQYF.

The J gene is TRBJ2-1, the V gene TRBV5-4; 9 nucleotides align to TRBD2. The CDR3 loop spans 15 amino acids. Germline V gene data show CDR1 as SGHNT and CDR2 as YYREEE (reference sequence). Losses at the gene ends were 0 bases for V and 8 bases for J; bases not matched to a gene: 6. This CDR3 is CASSLDSGSVDEQFF. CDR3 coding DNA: TGTGCCAGCAGCTTGGATAGCGGGAGCGTGGATGAGCAGTTCTTC.

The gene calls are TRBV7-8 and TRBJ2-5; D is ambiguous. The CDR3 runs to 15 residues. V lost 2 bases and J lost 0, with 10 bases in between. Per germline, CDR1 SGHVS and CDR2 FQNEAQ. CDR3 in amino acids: CASSLNPSYQETQYF. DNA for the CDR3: TGTGCCAGCAGCTTAAATCCCTCCTACCAAGAGACCCAGTACTTC.

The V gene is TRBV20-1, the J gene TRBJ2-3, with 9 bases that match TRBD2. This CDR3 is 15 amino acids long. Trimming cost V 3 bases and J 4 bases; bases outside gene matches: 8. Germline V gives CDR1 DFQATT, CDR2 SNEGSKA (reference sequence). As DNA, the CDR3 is TGCAGTGCTAGTTACCCTAGCGGGGTCGCAGATACGCAGTATTTT. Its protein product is CSASYPSGVADTQYF.